This T cell receptor beta chain was observed in a study of patients and donors after allogeneic stem cell transplantation. One entry per CDR3 protein, called by TCRdb with MiXCR from the RT-PCR reads. Of about 150,000 distinct CDR3 sequences in the sample, about two fifths were seen once. The CDR3 extends over 14 amino acids. V was clipped by 4 bases and J by 1 base, with 11 bases between them. The germline V gene encodes CDR1 SGDLS and CDR2 YYNGEE. Source material: blood, either unsorted or a sorted T cell fraction (not recorded which). This receptor was obtained from a human donor who was either an allogeneic HSCT recipient or a stem cell or donor lymphocyte infusion donor (not recorded which). It is not recorded whose cells these are; they may come from a transplant donor. This sequence joins TRBV9 and TRBJ1-1, with unresolved D. CDR3 nucleotides: TGTGCCAGCAGCCGTAGAAACGGGAACACTGAAGCTTTCTTT. It translates to CASSRRNGNTEAFF.